This TCR beta chain derives from a study of cytomegalovirus exposure and HLA in healthy donors. The study, taken as a whole, reports: The study listed about 150 cytomegalovirus-associated TCR beta chains.

To note about this clone: Its antigen is not known.

Profiling relied on immunoSEQ multiplex PCR, and the TCRdb table lists in-frame clones only, not all of them. The sample shows around 400,000 clones, 75% to 90% of them seen only once. The length of the CDR3 is 16 residues. With V trimmed by 4 bases and J by 5 bases, 5 bases remained unmatched. Germline V gene sequence: CDR1 SNHLY, CDR2 FYNNEI. The sample comprised PBMCs. The receptor comes from a woman under 30 in good health and CMV-seronegative. This chain joins TRBV2 and TRBJ2-3, with 14 bases matching TRBD2. DNA of the CDR3: TGTGCCAGCAGTGCGGGGACTAGCGGGAGAGGAGATACGCAGTATTTT. This translates into CASSAGTSGRGDTQYF.